This TCR beta chain was sequenced in a study of T cell responses to AZD1222 COVID-19 vaccine. General study points: Epitopes outside B.1.351 and B.1.1.7 mutated regions reportedly drew nearly half of spike TCRs.

The CDR3 runs 15 residues. Trimming took 0 bases from V and 6 from J, leaving 14 bases between them. The V gene's germline CDR1 is LNHDA and CDR2 SQIVND (reference sequence). Profiled with immunoSEQ multiplex PCR; TCRdb holds only in-frame clones, not every one. This sample carries more than 110,000 clones, roughly 91% of them seen once, and the ten largest clones take about 9%. On this clone: Its antigen remains unidentified.

The chain links TRBV19 to TRBJ1-1, with D unclear. This TCR came from an adult in good health. The starting material was peripheral blood, obtained on day 0 of AZD1222 vaccination. This CDR3 reads CASSIDTGDSAEAFF. The DNA of the CDR3 is TGTGCCAGTAGTATAGATACCGGGGATTCCGCTGAAGCTTTCTTT. Full variable domain (outside the CDR3, taken from reference TRBV19 and TRBJ1-1): DGGITQSPKYLFRKEGQNVTLSCEQNLNHDAMYWYRQDPGQGLRLIYYSQIVNDFQKGDIAEGYSVSREKKESFPLTVTSAQKNPTAFYLCASSIDTGDSAEAFFGQGTRLTVV.